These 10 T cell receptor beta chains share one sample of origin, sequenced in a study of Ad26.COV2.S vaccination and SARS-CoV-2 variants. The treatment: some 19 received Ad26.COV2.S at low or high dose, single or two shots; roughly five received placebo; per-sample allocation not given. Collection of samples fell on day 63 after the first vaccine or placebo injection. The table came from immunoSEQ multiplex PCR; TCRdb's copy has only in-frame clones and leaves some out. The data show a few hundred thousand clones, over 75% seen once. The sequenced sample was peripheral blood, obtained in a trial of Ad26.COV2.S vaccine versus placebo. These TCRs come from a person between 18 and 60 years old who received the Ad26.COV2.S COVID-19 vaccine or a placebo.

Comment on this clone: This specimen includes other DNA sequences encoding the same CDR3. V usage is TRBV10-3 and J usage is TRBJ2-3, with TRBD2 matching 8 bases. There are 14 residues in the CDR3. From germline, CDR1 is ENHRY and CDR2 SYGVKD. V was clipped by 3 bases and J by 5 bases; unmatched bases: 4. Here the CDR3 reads CAISDSGGEDTQYF. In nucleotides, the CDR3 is TGTGCCATCAGTGATTCGGGGGGGGAAGATACGCAGTATTTT.

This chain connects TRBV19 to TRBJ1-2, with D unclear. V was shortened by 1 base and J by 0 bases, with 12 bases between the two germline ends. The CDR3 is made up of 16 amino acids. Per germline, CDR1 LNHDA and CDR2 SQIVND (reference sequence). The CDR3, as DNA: TGTGCCAGTAGTATAGGGCTACGGGGAGCTAACTATGGCTACACCTTC. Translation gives CASSIGLRGANYGYTF.

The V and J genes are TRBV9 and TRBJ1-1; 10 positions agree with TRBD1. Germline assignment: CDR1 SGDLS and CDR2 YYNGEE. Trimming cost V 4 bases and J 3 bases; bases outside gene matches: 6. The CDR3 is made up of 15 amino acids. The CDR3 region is CASSTRDRGHTEAFF. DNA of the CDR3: TGTGCCAGCAGCACCAGGGACAGGGGTCACACTGAAGCTTTCTTT.

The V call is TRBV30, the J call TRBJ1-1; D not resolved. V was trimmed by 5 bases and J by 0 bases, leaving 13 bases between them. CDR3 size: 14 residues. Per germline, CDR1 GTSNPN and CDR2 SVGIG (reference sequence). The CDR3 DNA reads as TGTGCCTGGGACTTAGGGCTGATGAACACTGAAGCTTTCTTT. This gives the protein CAWDLGLMNTEAFF.

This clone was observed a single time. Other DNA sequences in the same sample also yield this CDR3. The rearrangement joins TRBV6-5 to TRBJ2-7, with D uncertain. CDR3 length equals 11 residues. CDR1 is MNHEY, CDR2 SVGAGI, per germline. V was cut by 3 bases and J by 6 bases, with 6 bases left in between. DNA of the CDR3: TGTGCCAGCAGTTATGAGAGCGAGCAGTACTTC. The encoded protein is CASSYESEQYF.

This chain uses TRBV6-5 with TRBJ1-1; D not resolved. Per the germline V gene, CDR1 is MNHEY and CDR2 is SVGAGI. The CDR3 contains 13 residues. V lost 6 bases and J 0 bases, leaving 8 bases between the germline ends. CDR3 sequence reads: CASSDDLNTEAFF. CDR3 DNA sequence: TGTGCCAGCAGCGATGACTTGAACACTGAAGCTTTCTTT.

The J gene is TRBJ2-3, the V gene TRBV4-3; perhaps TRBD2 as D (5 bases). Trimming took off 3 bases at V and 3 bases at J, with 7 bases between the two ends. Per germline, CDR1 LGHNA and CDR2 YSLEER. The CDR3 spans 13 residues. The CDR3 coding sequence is TGCGCCAGCAGCCAGCGGGTAACAGATACGCAGTATTTT. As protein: CASSQRVTDTQYF.

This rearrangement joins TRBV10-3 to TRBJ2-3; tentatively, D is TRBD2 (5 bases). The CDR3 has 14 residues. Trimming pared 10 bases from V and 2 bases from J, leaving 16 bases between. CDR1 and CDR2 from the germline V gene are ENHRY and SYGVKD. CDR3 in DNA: TGTGCCACCCTTAGAGCGGCCAACACAGATACGCAGTATTTT. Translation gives CATLRAANTDTQYF.

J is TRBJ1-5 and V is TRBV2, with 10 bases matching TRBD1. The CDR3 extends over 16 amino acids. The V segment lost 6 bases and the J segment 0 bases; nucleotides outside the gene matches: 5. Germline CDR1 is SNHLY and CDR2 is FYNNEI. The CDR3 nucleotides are TGTGCCAGCAGCGGGACAGGGGACTATAGCAATCAGCCCCAGCATTTT. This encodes CASSGTGDYSNQPQHF. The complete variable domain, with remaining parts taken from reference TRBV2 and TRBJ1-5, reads EPEVTQTPSHQVTQMGQEVILRCVPISNHLYFYWYRQILGQKVEFLVSFYNNEISEKSEIFDDQFSVERPDGSNFTLKIRSTKLEDSAMYFCASSGTGDYSNQPQHFGDGTRLSIL.

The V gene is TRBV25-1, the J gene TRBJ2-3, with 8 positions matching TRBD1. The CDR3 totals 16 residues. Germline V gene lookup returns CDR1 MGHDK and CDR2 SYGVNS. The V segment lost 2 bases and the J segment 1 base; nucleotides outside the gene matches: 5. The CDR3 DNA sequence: TGTGCCAGCAGTGAACATCCGGGACAGGGCACAGATACGCAGTATTTT. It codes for CASSEHPGQGTDTQYF.